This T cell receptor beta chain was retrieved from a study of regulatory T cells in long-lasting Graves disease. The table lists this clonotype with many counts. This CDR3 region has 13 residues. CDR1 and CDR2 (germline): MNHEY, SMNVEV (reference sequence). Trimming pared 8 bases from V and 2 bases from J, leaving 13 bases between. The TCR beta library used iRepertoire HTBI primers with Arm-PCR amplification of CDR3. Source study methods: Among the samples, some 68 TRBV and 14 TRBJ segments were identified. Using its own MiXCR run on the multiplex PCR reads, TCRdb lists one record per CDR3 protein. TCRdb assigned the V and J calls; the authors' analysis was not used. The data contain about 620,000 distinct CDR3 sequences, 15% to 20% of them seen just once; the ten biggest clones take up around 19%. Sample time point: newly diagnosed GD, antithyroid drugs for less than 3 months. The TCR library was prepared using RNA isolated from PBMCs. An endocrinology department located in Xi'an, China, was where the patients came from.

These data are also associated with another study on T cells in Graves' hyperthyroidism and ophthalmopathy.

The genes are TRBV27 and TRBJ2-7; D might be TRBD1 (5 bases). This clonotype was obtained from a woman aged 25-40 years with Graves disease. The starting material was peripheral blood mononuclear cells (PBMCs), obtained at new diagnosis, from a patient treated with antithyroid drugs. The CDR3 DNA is TGTGCCAGCCGTAGGGGCGCAACCTACGAGCAGTACTTC. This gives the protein CASRRGATYEQYF.